This is a list of T cell receptor beta chains from one sample in a study of tumor-infiltrating lymphocytes in localized non-small cell lung cancer. The method was immunoSEQ multiplex PCR; TCRdb's version includes in-frame clones alone and lacks a portion of them. Of 15,000 to 20,000 clones in the sample, 65% to 85% were seen once. The sample taken for sequencing was lung tumor tissue. Receptor source: a human donor with non-small cell lung cancer. Both conserved end residues are part of each CDR3. Fields, in order: V gene, J gene, clone size, D gene, CDR3 length, CDR3 DNA, CDR3 protein. A D gene is named only where the DNA matches it firmly. A row's size may be missing; if present it is once, few, many or a size class.

TRBV5-1	TRBJ2-7	.	.	13	TGCGCCAGCAGCTCATCAGGGCCCTACGAGCAGTACTTC	CASSSSGPYEQYF
TRBV11-2	TRBJ1-1	.	.	14	TGTGCCAGCAGCCCCGTGAACTTGAACACTGAAGCTTTCTTT	CASSPVNLNTEAFF
TRBV7-4	TRBJ2-2	.	.	15	TGTGCCAGCAGCTTAGGGGGGGGGCCTGCCGGGGAGCTGTTTTTT	CASSLGGGPAGELFF
TRBV5-6	TRBJ2-1	few	.	12	TGTGCCAGCAGCTTATCTCGATGGGAGCAGTTCTTC	CASSLSRWEQFF
TRBV28	TRBJ2-3	few	.	13	TGTGCCAGCAGTTTATGGGTCACAGATACGCAGTATTTT	CASSLWVTDTQYF
TRBV6-5	TRBJ1-1	.	.	13	TGTGCCAGCAGTCAACAGGGGAACACTGAAGCTTTCTTT	CASSQQGNTEAFF
TRBV6-5	TRBJ1-3	.	.	15	TGTGCCAGCAGTTACACTCAAAGGTCTGGAAACACCATATATTTT	CASSYTQRSGNTIYF
TRBV2	TRBJ1-1	.	.	14	TGTGCCAGCTGTCTATTTGCCGGGAACACTGAAGCTTTCTTT	CASCLFAGNTEAFF
TRBV6-1	TRBJ2-3	.	.	15	TGTGCCAGCACCCCCCGGGGTCACCTCACAGATACGCAGTATTTT	CASTPRGHLTDTQYF
TRBV6-1	TRBJ1-2	once	.	13	TGTGCCAGCAGTCTCGACGGAAACTATGGCTACACCTTC	CASSLDGNYGYTF
TRBV6-4	TRBJ2-7	.	TRBD1	12	TGTGCCGGTCGACAGGGGTCCTACGAGCAGTACTTC	CAGRQGSYEQYF
TRBV27	TRBJ2-7	.	TRBD2	18	TGTGCCAGCAGTCCCTGGACTAGCGGGGGGGCCATATCCTACGAGCAGTACTTC	CASSPWTSGGAISYEQYF
TRBV7-3	TRBJ2-3	.	.	11	TGTGCCAGCAGCCTGGATGGAGGGCAGTATTTT	CASSLDGGQYF
TRBV10-2	TRBJ1-1	.	.	16	TGCGCCAGCAGTGATGGACAGTACCGAATGAACACTGAAGCTTTCTTT	CASSDGQYRMNTEAFF
TRBV7-3	TRBJ2-7	.	.	15	TGTGCCAGCAGCTTAACGGGGGCGGAACCCTACGAGCAGTACTTC	CASSLTGAEPYEQYF
TRBV4-3	TRBJ1-1	.	.	14	TGCGCCAGCAGCCAAGATCGACCCAGCCGTGAAGCTTTCTTT	CASSQDRPSREAFF
TRBV7-2	TRBJ1-2	.	.	16	TGTGCCAGCAGTCGTAATCTCGACGAAACGGGCTATGGCTACACCTTC	CASSRNLDETGYGYTF
TRBV7-9	TRBJ1-4	.	.	15	TGTGCCAGCAGCTTAGGAACGGGGTTACGTGAAAAACTGTTTTTT	CASSLGTGLREKLFF
TRBV19	TRBJ2-1	few	.	19	TGTGCCAGTAGCCACCAACTCCTACCCGGTCAAGTCTCCTACAATGAGCAGTTCTTC	CASSHQLLPGQVSYNEQFF
TRBV7-8	TRBJ2-3	once	.	11	TGTGCCAGCAGCTTCGACTATACGCAGTATTTT	CASSFDYTQYF
TRBV4-3	TRBJ2-1	.	.	17	TGCGCCAGCAGCCAAGTAGTCGGAAGCGGAGCTTACAATGAGCAGTTCTTC	CASSQVVGSGAYNEQFF
TRBV5-6	TRBJ1-1	.	.	15	TGTGCCAGCAGCTCATGGCCGGGGGTGGGCACTGAAGCTTTCTTT	CASSSWPGVGTEAFF
TRBV10-3	TRBJ2-7	.	TRBD2	15	TGTGCCATCAGTGAAGGTCTAGCGGGAGATGACGAGCAGTACTTC	CAISEGLAGDDEQYF
TRBV30	TRBJ1-1	.	.	12	TGTGCCTGGGGCTCCGGGGGGGCCGAAGCTTTCTTT	CAWGSGGAEAFF
TRBV15	TRBJ2-7	.	.	11	TGTGCCACCAGGGGCAGGGACGAGCAGTACTTC	CATRGRDEQYF
TRBV18	TRBJ1-1	.	TRBD1	15	TGTGCCAGCTCACCAGCCGGGACAGCGAACACTGAAGCTTTCTTT	CASSPAGTANTEAFF
TRBV7-2	TRBJ2-3	.	.	16	TGTGCCAGCAGCGATACCGGGACGAGGGCGACAGATACGCAGTATTTT	CASSDTGTRATDTQYF
TRBV21-1	TRBJ1-5	once	.	16	TGTGCCCCTGGAGCACACCGCTTGTATAGCAATCAGCCCCAGCATTTT	CAPGAHRLYSNQPQHF
TRBV6-7	TRBJ1-2	.	.	19	TGTGCCAGCAGTTACTCCTATGGGACGGAATGGAACCCAGGCTCTGGCTACACCTTC	CASSYSYGTEWNPGSGYTF
TRBV4-2	TRBJ1-2	.	.	15	TGTGCCAGCAGCGACGGTGGGGGTGTAAACTATGGCTACACCTTC	CASSDGGGVNYGYTF
TRBV29-1	TRBJ2-5	few	TRBD2	14	TGCAGCGTTAGGCTAGCGGGGGACCAAGAGACCCAGTACTTC	CSVRLAGDQETQYF
TRBV5-1	TRBJ1-4	few	.	13	TGCGCCAGCAGCTTTTCAACTACCGAAAAACTGTTTTTT	CASSFSTTEKLFF
TRBV5-6	TRBJ1-3	.	.	14	TGTGCCAGCCGGACGGTAAACTCTGGAAACACCATATATTTT	CASRTVNSGNTIYF
TRBV21-1	TRBJ2-2	.	.	13	TGTGCCAGGCCGGGAGCGAACACCGGGGAGCTGTTTTTT	CARPGANTGELFF
TRBV28	TRBJ2-7	.	.	14	TGTGCCAGCAGTACTACCGGGCCCTTCTACGAGCAGTACTTC	CASSTTGPFYEQYF